This TCR beta chain was recovered during a study of blood T cells in healthy people across ages (dated by TCRdb to the mid-2010s). Describing the broader study: Template switching captured roughly one uniquely barcoded TCR beta cDNA molecule per two T cells in model experiments. Donors of different ages were randomly distributed across sequencing lanes to avoid experimental bias. To track age-related changes in TCR beta repertoire diversity, the study relied on deep sequencing normalized with unique cDNA molecular identifiers. Four age groups were formed from the donors: young (average approximately 15 years), middle-aged (just under 40), aged (62) and long-lived (82). For two donors (one aged 18 to 29 and one aged 80 or older), the study analyzed two additional independent replicas of 1 million unique cDNA reads from the same blood draw.

This clonotype was counted only a few times. What antigen it recognizes has not been identified. One base away there is no much larger clone; base qualities are not given. Libraries were prepared through 5' RACE. For sequencing, an Illumina HiSeq 2500 was employed. A second PCR of about 7 to 12 cycles was run with a J-beta primer mix and a sample-barcoded 5' primer. A unique molecular identifier was introduced onto each TCR beta cDNA molecule by a template-switch 5' adaptor carrying 12 random nucleotides. At least 3 million CDR3-containing paired-end reads were obtained from each sample. First-strand cDNA was synthesized from all RNA with the Mint cDNA synthesis kit, primed by a TRBC-specific oligonucleotide. Following uracil-DNA glycosylase treatment, a first 18-cycle PCR with universal primers M1SS and BC2_uni_R was performed on all cDNA. Under the source paper's analysis protocol: For normalization, 1 million high-quality reads were randomly selected from each sample, with every read carrying a distinct molecular identifier. Reads sharing molecular identifiers were discarded rather than binned into consensus sequences. MiTCR, run with a Q25 quality threshold and the strictest error-elimination algorithm, handled CDR3 identification, clonotype clustering and error correction. Lower-bound total TCR beta diversity was estimated with a nonparametric unseen species model using Euler transformation. Using fastp at Q25 and MiXCR, TCRdb reprocessed the public reads and kept productive beta chains. Rows matching on CDR3 protein sequence are summarized as one entry with the most common DNA and genes. The V and J calls come from TCRdb's annotation, not from the publication. The table for this sample lists around 940,000 distinct CDR3 sequences; around 54% of them were counted only once. Roughly 23% of the sample rests with the top ten.

The approximately 41 donors, aged about 6 to 95 years, were systemically healthy Caucasian individuals from Russia. Around 9.9 milliliters of peripheral blood were collected from each donor into EDTA-treated Vacutainer tubes. Ficoll-Paque density-gradient centrifugation was used to isolate PBMCs, with at least 7 million per sample. Trizol reagent was used to extract total RNA from PBMCs, with at least 6 micrograms per sample. For every donor, an aliquot of PBMCs went through flow cytometry to measure the percentages of naive CD45RAhigh/CD27high T cells. Findings and caveats that apply to the study as a whole: The percentage of naive T cells measured by flow cytometry correlated strongly with observed TCR beta diversity. Conclusive comparison of naive and antigen-experienced compartments was prevented by the profiling of bulk unsorted PBMCs. The long-lived group showed more naive CD4+ T cells, fewer expanded clones and increased TCR diversity than the aged group, suggesting age selection. As age increased, observed TCR beta diversity per million T cells dropped in a roughly linear way, and a significant reduction was already evident by age 40. Because the CMV infection status of the donors was unknown, age-related changes in expanded clonotypes may potentially have been confounded. Estimates of total diversity based on one million sequenced T cells were considered lower bounds and underestimates.

Sequenced input: blood. This TCR was sampled from a woman aged 55-70 years in good health.

Read as DNA, the sequence is TGTGCCACCAGCAAATGGCCGGGGACAGGGATTCACGAGCAGTACTTC. Translated, this gives CATSKWPGTGIHEQYF. Recombination connected TRBV15 to TRBJ2-7; 9 central nucleotides agree with TRBD1. Ends trimmed: V by 4 bases, J by 5 bases; bases unmatched to a gene: 12. The CDR3 covers 16 residues, taking in both the cysteine and the phenylalanine. Only the CDR3 part of the read is kept: 48 bases, read in frame from the first base. Reading the germline V gene (reference sequence) gives CDR1 LNHNV and CDR2 YYDKDF.